This paragraph reports one TCR beta chain. Its antigen is not identified. This sample is part of a study of CD8+ T cells in alopecia areata. Study at large: Oral tofacitinib (5 to 10 mg twice daily) was administered to treated patients.

Reverse transcribed after extraction, RNA yielded cDNA as the sequencing template. Sequencing was performed with immunoSEQ multiplex PCR; in TCRdb, only in-frame clones are kept and a portion is missing. This sample has more than 130,000 clones, with around four fifths found just once. Overall study results and limits: Persistence in scalp and blood during tofacitinib was observed for many expanded lesional clones. Greater clonality was observed in lesional scalp samples, especially alopecia totalis/universalis, versus normal scalp.

As to treatment: oral pan-JAK inhibitor, 5-10 mg twice daily. The material sequenced was CD8+ T cells sorted from blood, taken at week 4, from a patient treated with tofacitinib. The receptor comes from a human donor with alopecia areata.

The CDR3 bases are TGCAGCGTTGTCCAAGGGTTGTTTGGAAACACCATATATTTT. Translated, it gives CSVVQGLFGNTIYF. The chain uses TRBV29-1 and TRBJ1-3; D remains ambiguous. CDR1 SQVTM and CDR2 ANQGSEA come from the germline V gene. The CDR3 sequence is 14 residues long. Trimming took off 4 bases at V and 3 bases at J, with 13 bases between the two ends.